This record looks at one TCR beta chain sequence and its context. Treatment indicated: randomized to nivolumab then ipilimumab (arm A) or the reverse (arm B). No patient had prior DNA-damaging chemotherapy. This specimen comes from a study of sequential checkpoint blockade in melanoma. Germline CDR1 is WSHSY and CDR2 is SAAADI. This CDR3 contains 15 residues. V was pared by 6 bases and J by 0 bases, with 12 bases between. The assay was immunoSEQ multiplex PCR, and TCRdb's table has in-frame clones only and misses some. This table holds about 21,000 clones, more than 80% found once. The TCR comes from a human donor with melanoma. The chain combines TRBV10-2 with TRBJ1-3, with D tentatively TRBD1 (6 bases). The sample here was CD8+ T cells sorted from blood (inferred from file names), taken from a patient given nivolumab and ipilimumab in sequence. CDR3 in DNA: TGCGCCAGCAGGGACAGCGATCGCTCTGGAAACACCATATATTTT. This codes for CASRDSDRSGNTIYF.